This T cell receptor (beta chain) originates from a study of blood T cells in healthy people across ages. Study information: About one barcoded beta molecule per two T cells came from capture by template switching. Whole-study findings and limits: Whereas aged donors had fewer naive CD4+ cells, long-lived donors had more of them and higher diversity.

The CDR3 length is 14 residues. In germline, CDR1 is LGHNA, CDR2 YSLEER. V lost 6 bases and J lost 8, with 17 bases in between. In the case of this clonotype: The target antigen is unknown.

The authors ran a second PCR of roughly 6 to 11 cycles using a sample-barcoded 5' primer and a J-beta primer mix. Every cDNA molecule carried a tag from a template-switch adaptor bearing 12 random nucleotides. One entry per CDR3 protein, called by TCRdb with MiXCR from the 5' RACE reads. Altogether about 1.4 million distinct CDR3 sequences are present, approximately 59% being singletons, with the ten largest covering 6.7%. The receptor was derived from a young man in good health. The rearrangement links TRBV4-3 to TRBJ2-1, with D possibly being TRBD2 (7 bases). Sequenced: blood. The CDR3 reads CASRFRGGSDEQFF. The CDR3 DNA reads TGCGCCAGCAGGTTCAGGGGCGGGAGTGATGAGCAGTTCTTC.